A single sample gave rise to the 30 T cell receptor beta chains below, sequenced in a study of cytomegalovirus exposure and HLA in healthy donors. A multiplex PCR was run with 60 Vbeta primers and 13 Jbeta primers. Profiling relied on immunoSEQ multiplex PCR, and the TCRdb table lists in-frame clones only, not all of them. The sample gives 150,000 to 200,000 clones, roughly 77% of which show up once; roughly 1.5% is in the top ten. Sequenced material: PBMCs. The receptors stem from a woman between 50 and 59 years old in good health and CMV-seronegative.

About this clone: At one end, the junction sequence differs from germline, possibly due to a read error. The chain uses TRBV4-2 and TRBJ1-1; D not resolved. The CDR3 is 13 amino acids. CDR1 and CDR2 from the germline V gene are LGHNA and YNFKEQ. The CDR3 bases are TGTGCCAGCAGCAAAGACTCGAACACTGAAGCTTTCTTT. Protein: CASSKDSNTEAFF.

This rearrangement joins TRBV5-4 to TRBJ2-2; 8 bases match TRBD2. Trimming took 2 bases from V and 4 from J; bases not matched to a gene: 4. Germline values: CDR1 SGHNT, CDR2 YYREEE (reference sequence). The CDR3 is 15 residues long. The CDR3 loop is CASSFSGRSTGELFF. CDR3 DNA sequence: TGTGCCAGCAGCTTCAGCGGGAGAAGCACCGGGGAGCTGTTTTTT.

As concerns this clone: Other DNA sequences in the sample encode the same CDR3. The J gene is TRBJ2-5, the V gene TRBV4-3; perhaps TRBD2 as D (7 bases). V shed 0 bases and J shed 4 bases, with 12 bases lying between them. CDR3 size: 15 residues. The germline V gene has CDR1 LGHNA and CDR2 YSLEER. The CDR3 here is CASSQDSGGGETQYF. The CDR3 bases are TGCGCCAGCAGCCAAGATTCGGGGGGCGGAGAGACCCAGTACTTC.

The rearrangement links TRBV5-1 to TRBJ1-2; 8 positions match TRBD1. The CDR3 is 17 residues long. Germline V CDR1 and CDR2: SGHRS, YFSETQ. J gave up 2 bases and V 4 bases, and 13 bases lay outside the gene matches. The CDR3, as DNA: TGCGCCAGCAGCCCCAATATTGGCCAGGGGGCGAACTATGGCTACACCTTC. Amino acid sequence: CASSPNIGQGANYGYTF.

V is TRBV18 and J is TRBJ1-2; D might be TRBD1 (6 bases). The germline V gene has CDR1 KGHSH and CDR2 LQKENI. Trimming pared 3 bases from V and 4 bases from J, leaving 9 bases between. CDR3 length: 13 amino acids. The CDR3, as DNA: TGTGCCAGCTCACCCGGACAGTTCTATGGCTACACCTTC. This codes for CASSPGQFYGYTF.

The CDR3 DNA reads TGTGCCAGCAGCCCGGGACAGGGGGGCATCAGCGGGGAGCTGTTTTTT. Translating gives CASSPGQGGISGELFF. This chain joins TRBV6-6 and TRBJ2-2; 11 bases match TRBD1. J gave up 7 bases and V 6 bases, and 10 bases lay outside the gene matches. This CDR3 is 16 amino acids long. CDR1 and CDR2 from the germline V gene are MNHNY and SVGAGI (reference sequence).

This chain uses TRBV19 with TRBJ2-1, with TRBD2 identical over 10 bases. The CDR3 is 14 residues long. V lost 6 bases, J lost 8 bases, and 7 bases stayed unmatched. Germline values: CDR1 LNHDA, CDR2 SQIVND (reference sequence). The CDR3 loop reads CASRKTSGLDEQFF. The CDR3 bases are TGTGCCAGTAGAAAGACTAGCGGGCTGGATGAGCAGTTCTTC. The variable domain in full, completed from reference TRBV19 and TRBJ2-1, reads DGGITQSPKYLFRKEGQNVTLSCEQNLNHDAMYWYRQDPGQGLRLIYYSQIVNDFQKGDIAEGYSVSREKKESFPLTVTSAQKNPTAFYLCASRKTSGLDEQFFGPGTRLTVL.

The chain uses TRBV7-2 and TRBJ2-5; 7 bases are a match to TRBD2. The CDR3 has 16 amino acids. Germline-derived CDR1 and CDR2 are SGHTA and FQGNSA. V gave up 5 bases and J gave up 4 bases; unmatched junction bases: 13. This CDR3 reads CASSRRTSWRGETQYF. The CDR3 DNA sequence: TGTGCCAGCAGCCGACGGACTAGTTGGAGGGGAGAGACCCAGTACTTC.

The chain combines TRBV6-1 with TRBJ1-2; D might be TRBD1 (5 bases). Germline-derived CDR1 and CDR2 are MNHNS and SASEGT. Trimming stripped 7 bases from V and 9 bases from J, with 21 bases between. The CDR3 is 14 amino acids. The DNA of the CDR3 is TGTGCCAGCACTCTTCGGCAGGGATATAAGCGCTACACCTTC. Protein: CASTLRQGYKRYTF.

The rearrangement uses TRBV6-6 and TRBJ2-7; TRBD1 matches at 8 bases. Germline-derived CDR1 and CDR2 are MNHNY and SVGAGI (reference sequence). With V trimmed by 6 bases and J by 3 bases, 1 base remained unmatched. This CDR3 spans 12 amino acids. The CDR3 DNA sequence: TGTGCCAGCAGGGACAGGGACTACGAGCAGTACTTC. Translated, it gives CASRDRDYEQYF.

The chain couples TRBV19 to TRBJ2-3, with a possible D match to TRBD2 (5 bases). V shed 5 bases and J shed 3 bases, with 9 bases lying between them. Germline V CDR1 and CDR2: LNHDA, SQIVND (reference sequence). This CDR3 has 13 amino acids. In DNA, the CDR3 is TGTGCCAGTAGTTCCCGGGAAACAGATACGCAGTATTTT. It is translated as CASSSRETDTQYF.

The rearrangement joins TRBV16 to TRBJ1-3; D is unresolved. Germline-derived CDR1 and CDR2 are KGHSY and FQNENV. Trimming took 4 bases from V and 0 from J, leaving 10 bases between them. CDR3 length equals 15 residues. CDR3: CASSLLGSSGNTIYF. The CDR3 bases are TGTGCCAGCAGCCTTCTAGGTTCCTCTGGAAACACCATATATTTT. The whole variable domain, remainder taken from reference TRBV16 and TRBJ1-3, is GEEVAQTPKHLVRGEGQKAKLYCAPIKGHSYVFWYQQVLKNEFKFLISFQNENVFDETGMPKERFSAKCLPNSPCSLEIQATKLEDSAVYFCASSLLGSSGNTIYFGEGSWLTVV.

The chain's CDR3 is CASSVAPVSNSPLHF. The CDR3 DNA reads TGTGCCAGCAGCGTAGCGCCGGTGAGTAATTCACCCCTCCACTTT. The J gene is TRBJ1-6, the V gene TRBV9; D remains ambiguous. The V end lost 0 bases, the J end lost 6 bases, and 10 bases lay between the germline ends. CDR3 length equals 15 residues. Germline V gene lookup returns CDR1 SGDLS and CDR2 YYNGEE.

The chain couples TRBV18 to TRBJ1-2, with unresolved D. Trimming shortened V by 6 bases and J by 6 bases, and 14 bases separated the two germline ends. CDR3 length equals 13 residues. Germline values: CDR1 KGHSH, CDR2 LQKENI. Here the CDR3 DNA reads TGTGCCAGCTCGGGCAGGCAAGACCATGGCTACACCTTC. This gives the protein CASSGRQDHGYTF.

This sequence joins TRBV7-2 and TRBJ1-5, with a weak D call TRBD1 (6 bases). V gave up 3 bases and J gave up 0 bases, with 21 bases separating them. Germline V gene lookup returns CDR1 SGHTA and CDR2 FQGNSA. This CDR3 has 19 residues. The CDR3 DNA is TGTGCCAGCAGCTTGGGTGCAGGGGCCCCTTTTTATAGCAATCAGCCCCAGCATTTT. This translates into CASSLGAGAPFYSNQPQHF.

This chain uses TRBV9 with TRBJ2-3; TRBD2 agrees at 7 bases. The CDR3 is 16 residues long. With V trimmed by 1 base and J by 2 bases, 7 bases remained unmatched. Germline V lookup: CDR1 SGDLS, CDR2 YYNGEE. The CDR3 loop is CASSVNVGLPTDTQYF. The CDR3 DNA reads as TGTGCCAGCAGCGTAAATGTGGGACTACCCACAGATACGCAGTATTTT.

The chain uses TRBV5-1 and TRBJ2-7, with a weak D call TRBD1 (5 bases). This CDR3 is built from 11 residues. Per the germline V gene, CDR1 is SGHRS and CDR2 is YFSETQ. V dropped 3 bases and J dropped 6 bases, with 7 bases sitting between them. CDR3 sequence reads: CASSSQGEQYF. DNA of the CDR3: TGCGCCAGCAGCTCCCAGGGCGAGCAGTACTTC.

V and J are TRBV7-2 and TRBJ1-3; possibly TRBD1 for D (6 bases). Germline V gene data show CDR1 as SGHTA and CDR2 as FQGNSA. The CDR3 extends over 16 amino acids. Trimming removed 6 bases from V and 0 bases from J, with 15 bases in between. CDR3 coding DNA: TGTGCCAGCAGTCGGGACACCCGGAGCTCTGGAAACACCATATATTTT. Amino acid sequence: CASSRDTRSSGNTIYF.

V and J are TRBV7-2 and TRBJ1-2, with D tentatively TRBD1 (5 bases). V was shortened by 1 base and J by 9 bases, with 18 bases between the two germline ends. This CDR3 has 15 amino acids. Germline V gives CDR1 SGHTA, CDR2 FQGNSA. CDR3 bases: TGTGCCAGCAGCTTAGTAGAGGCTTATGGGGCGCGCTACACCTTC. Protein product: CASSLVEAYGARYTF.

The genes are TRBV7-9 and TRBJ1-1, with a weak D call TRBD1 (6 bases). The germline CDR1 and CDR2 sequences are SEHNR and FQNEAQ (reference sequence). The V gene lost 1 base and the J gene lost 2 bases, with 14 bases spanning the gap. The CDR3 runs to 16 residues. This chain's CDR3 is CASSLENGGPNTEAFF. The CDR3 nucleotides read TGTGCCAGCAGCTTAGAAAATGGGGGCCCCAACACTGAAGCTTTCTTT.

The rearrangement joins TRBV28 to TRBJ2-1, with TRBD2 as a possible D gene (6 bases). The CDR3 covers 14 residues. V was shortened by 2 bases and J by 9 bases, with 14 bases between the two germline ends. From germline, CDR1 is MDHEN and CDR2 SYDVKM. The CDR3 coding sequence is TGTGCCAGCAGTTTACGGGTGAGGGGAGGTGAGCAGTTCTTC. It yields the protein CASSLRVRGGEQFF. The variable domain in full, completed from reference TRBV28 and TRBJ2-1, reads DVKVTQSSRYLVKRTGEKVFLECVQDMDHENMFWYRQDPGLGLRLIYFSYDVKMKEKGDIPEGYSVSREKKERFSLILESASTNQTSMYLCASSLRVRGGEQFFGPGTRLTVL.

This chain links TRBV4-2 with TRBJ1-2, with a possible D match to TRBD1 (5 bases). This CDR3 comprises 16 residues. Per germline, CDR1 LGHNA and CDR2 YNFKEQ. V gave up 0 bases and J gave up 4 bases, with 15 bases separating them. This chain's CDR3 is CASSQDGRQGGYGYTF. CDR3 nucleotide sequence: TGTGCCAGCAGCCAAGATGGTAGGCAGGGAGGCTATGGCTACACCTTC.

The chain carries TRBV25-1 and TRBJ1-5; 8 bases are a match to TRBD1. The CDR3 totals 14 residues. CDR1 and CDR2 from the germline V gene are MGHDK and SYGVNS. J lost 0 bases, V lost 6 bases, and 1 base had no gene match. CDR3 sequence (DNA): TGTGCCAGCAGAGGACAGGGTAGCAATCAGCCCCAGCATTTT. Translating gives CASRGQGSNQPQHF.

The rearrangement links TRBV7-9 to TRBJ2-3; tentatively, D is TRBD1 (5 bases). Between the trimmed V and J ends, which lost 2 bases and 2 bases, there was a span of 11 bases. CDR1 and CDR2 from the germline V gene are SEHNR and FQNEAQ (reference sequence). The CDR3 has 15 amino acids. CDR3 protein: CASSLSGIVTDTQYF. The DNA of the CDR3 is TGTGCCAGCAGCTTATCAGGGATCGTCACAGATACGCAGTATTTT.

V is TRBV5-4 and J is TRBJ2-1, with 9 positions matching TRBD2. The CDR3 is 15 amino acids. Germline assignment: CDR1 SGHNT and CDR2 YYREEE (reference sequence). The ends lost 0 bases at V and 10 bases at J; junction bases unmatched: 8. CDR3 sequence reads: CASSLVDSGGLEQFF. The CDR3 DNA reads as TGTGCCAGCAGCTTGGTGGATAGCGGGGGATTAGAGCAGTTCTTC.

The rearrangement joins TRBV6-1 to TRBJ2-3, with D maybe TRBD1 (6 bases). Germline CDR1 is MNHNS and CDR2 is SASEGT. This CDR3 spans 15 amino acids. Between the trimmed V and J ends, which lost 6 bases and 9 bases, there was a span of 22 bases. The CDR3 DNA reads TGTGCCAGCAGCCTAATCGGACAGACGGCGAGGACGCAGTATTTT. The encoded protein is CASSLIGQTARTQYF.

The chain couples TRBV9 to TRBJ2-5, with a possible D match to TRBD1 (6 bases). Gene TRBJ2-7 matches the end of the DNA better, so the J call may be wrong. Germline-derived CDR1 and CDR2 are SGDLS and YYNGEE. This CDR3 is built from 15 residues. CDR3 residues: CASSGPTGTPYEQYF. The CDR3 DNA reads TGTGCCAGCAGCGGACCCACCGGGACACCATACGAGCAGTACTTC.

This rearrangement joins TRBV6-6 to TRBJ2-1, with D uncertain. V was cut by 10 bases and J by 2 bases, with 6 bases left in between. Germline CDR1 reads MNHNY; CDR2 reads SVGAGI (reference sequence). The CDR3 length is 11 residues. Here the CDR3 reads CATTTYNEQFF. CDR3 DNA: TGTGCCACCACTACCTACAATGAGCAGTTCTTC.

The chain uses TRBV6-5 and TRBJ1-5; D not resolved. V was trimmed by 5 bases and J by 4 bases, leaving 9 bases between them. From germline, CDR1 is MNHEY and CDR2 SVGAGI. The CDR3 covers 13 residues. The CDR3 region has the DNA TGTGCCAGCAGTCTTACAATGAATCAGCCCCAGCATTTT. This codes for CASSLTMNQPQHF.

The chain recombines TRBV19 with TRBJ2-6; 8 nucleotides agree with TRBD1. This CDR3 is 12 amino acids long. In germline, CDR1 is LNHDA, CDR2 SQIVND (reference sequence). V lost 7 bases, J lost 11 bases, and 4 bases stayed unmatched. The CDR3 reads CASTRTGYVLTF. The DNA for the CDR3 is TGTGCCAGTACTAGGACAGGGTACGTCCTGACTTTC.